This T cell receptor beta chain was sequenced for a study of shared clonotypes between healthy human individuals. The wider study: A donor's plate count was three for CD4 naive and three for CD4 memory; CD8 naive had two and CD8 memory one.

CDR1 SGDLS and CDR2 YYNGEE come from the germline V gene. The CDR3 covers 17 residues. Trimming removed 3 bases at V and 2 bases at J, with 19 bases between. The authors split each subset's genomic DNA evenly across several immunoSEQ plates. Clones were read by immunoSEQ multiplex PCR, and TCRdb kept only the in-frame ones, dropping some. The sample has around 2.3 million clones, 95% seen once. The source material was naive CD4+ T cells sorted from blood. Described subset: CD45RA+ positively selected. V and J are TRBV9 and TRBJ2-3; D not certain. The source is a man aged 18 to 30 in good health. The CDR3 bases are TGTGCCAGCAGCGCCCCTAAGCTCGGTCATTTCACAGATACGCAGTATTTT. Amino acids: CASSAPKLGHFTDTQYF. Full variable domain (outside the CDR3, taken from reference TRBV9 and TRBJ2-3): DSGVTQTPKHLITATGQRVTLRCSPRSGDLSVYWYQQSLDQGLQFLIQYYNGEERAKGNILERFSAQQFPDLHSELNLSSLELGDSALYFCASSAPKLGHFTDTQYFGPGTRLTVL.